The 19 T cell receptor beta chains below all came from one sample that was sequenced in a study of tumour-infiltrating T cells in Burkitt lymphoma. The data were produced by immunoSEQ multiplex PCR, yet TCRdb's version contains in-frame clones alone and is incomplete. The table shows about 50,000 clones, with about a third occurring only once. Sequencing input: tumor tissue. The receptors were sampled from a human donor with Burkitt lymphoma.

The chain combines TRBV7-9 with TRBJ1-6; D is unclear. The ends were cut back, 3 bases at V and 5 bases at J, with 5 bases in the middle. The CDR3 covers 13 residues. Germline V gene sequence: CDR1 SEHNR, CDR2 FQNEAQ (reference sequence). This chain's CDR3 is CASSFGDNSPLHF. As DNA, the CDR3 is TGTGCCAGCAGCTTTGGCGATAATTCACCCCTCCACTTT.

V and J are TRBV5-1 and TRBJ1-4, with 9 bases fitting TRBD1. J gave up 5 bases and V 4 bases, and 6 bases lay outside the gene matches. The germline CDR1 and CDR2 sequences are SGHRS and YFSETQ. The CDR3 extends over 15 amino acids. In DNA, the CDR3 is TGCGCCAGCAGCCAAGGGGACAGGGACAATGAAAAACTGTTTTTT. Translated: CASSQGDRDNEKLFF.

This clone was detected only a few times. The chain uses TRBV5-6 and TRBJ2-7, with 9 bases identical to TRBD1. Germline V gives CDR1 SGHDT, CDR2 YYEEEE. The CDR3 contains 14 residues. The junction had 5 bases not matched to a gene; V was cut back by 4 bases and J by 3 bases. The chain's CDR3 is CASSRDRAYYEQYF. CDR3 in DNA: TGTGCCAGCAGCCGGGACAGGGCCTACTACGAGCAGTACTTC.

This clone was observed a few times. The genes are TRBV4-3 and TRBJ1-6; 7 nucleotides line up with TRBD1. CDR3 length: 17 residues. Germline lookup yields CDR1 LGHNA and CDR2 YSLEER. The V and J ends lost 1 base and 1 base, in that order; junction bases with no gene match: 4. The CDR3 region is CASSQATGVSYNSPLHF. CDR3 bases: TGCGCCAGCAGCCAAGCTACAGGGGTTTCCTATAATTCACCCCTCCACTTT.

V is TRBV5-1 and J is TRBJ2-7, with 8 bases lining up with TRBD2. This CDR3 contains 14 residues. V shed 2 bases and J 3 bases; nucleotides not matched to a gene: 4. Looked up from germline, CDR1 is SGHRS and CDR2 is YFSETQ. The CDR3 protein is CASSFMRGDYEQYF. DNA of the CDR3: TGCGCCAGCAGCTTTATGCGGGGGGACTACGAGCAGTACTTC.

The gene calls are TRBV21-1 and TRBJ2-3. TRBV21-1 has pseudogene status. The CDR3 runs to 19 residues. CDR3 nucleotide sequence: TGTGCCAGCAGCGCACTCGACCCAGGAGGGGACACTAGCACAGATACGCAGTATTTT. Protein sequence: CASSALDPGGDTSTDTQYF.

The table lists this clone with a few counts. The CDR3 nucleotides are TGTGCCAGCGGGGGACAGCCTAATGAAAAACTGTTTTTT. Its protein product is CASGGQPNEKLFF. The chain employs TRBV2 and TRBJ1-4; 7 nucleotides agree with TRBD1. J gave up 3 bases and V 8 bases, and 3 bases lay outside the gene matches. This CDR3 has 13 residues. Germline loops: CDR1 SNHLY, CDR2 FYNNEI.

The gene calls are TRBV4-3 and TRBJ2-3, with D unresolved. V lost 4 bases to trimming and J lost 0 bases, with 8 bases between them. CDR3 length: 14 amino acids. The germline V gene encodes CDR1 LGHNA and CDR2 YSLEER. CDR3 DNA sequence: TGCGCCAGCAGCCGGACGGATAGCACAGATACGCAGTATTTT. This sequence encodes CASSRTDSTDTQYF.

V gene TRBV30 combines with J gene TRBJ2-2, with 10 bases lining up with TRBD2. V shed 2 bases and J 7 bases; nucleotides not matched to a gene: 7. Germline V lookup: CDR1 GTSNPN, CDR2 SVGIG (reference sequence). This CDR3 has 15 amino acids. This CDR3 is CAWSTLAGGRGELFF. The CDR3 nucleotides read TGTGCCTGGAGTACCTTAGCGGGGGGCCGCGGGGAGCTGTTTTTT.

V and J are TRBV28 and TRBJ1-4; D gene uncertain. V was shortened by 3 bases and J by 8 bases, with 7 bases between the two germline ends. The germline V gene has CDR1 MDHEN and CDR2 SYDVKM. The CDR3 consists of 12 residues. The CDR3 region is CASSFRDEKLFF. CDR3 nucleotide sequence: TGTGCCAGCAGTTTTAGAGACGAAAAACTGTTTTTT.

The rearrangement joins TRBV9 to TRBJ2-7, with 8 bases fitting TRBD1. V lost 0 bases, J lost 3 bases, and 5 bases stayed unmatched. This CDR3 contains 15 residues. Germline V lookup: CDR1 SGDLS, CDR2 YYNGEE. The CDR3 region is CASSVGQGFSYEQYF. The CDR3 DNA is TGTGCCAGCAGCGTAGGACAGGGGTTTAGCTACGAGCAGTACTTC.

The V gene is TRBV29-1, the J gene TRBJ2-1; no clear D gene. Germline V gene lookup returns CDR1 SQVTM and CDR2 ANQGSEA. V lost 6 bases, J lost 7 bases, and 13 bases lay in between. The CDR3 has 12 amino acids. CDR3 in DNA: TGCAGCGTCTCCCCGGTTTGGAATGAGCAGTTCTTC. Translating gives CSVSPVWNEQFF.

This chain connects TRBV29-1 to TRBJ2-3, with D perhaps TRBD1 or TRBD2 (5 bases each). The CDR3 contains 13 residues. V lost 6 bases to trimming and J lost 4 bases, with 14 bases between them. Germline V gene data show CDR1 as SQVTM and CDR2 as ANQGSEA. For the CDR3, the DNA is TGCAGCGTCGTTAACTTGGGACCAGATACGCAGTATTTT. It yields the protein CSVVNLGPDTQYF.

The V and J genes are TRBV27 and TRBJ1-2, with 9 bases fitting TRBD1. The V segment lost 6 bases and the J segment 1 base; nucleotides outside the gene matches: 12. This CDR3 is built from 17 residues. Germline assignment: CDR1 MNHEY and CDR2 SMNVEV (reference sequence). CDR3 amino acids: CASSATGTGYFNYGYTF. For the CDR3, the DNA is TGTGCCAGCAGCGCTACCGGGACAGGGTACTTTAACTATGGCTACACCTTC.

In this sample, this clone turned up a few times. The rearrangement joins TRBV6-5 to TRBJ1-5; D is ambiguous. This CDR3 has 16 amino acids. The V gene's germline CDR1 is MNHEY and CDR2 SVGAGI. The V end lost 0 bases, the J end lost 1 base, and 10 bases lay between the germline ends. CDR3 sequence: CASSYSNEGSNQPQHF. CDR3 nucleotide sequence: TGTGCCAGCAGTTACTCGAACGAGGGAAGCAATCAGCCCCAGCATTTT.

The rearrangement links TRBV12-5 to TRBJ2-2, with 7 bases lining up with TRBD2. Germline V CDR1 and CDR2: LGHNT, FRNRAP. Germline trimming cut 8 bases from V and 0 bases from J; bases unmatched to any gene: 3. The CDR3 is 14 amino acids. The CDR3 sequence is CASRAGSNTGELFF. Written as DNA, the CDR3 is TGTGCTAGTCGAGCGGGGTCGAACACCGGGGAGCTGTTTTTT.

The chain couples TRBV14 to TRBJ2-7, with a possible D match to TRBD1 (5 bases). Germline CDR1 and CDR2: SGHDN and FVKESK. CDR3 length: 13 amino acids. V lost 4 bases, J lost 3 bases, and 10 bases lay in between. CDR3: CASSLRGGYEQYF. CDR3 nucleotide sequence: TGTGCCAGCAGCCTAAGGGGTGGCTACGAGCAGTACTTC.

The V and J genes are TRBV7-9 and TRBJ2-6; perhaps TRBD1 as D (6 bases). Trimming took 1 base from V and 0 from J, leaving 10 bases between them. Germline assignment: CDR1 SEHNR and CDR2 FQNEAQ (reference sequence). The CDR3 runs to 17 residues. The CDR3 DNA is TGTGCCAGCAGCTTAGGACAGGACCTCTCTGGGGCCAACGTCCTGACTTTC. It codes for CASSLGQDLSGANVLTF. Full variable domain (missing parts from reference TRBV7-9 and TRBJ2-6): DTGVSQNPRHKITKRGQNVTFRCDPISEHNRLYWYRQTLGQGPEFLTYFQNEAQLEKSRLLSDRFSAERPKGSFSTLEIQRTEQGDSAMYLCASSLGQDLSGANVLTFGAGSRLTVL.

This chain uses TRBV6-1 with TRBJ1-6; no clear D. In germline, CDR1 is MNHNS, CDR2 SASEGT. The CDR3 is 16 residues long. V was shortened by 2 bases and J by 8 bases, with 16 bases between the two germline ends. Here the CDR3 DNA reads TGTGCCAGCAGTGAATGGGCAACGGAAATCTATTCACCCCTCCACTTT. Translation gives CASSEWATEIYSPLHF.